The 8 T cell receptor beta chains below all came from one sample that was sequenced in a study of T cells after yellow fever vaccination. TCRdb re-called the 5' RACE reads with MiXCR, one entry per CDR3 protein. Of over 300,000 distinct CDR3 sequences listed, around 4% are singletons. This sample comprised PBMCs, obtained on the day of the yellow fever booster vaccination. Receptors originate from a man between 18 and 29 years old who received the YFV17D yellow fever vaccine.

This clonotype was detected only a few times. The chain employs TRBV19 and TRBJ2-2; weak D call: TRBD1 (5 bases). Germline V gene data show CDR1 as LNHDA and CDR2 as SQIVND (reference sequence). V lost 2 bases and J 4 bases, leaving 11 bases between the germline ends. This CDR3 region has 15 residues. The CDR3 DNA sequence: TGTGCCAGTAGTATATCCAGGGCGGCCACCGGGGAGCTGTTTTTT. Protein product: CASSISRAATGELFF.

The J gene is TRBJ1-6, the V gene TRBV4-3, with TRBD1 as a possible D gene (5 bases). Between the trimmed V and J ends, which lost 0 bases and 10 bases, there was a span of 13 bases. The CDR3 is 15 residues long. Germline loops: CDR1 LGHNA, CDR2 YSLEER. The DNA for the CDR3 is TGCGCCAGCAGCCAAGATCGGGGGAGGAGGTCACCCCTCCACTTT. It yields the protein CASSQDRGRRSPLHF.

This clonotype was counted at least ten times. Here the CDR3 reads CASSPRRDNEQFF. The CDR3 bases are TGTGCCAGCTCCCCGCGCCGAGACAATGAGCAGTTCTTC. The gene calls are TRBV11-2 and TRBJ2-1; no clear D gene. V lost 8 bases and J 5 bases, leaving 13 bases between the germline ends. Germline V gives CDR1 SGHAT, CDR2 FQNNGV. The CDR3 extends over 13 amino acids.

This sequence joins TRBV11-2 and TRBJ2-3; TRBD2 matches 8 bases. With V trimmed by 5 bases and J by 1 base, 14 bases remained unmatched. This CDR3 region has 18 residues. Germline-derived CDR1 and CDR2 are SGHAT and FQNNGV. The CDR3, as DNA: TGTGCCAGCAGCGTATACGCCCCGGGACTAGTCGGCACAGATACGCAGTATTTT. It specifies CASSVYAPGLVGTDTQYF.

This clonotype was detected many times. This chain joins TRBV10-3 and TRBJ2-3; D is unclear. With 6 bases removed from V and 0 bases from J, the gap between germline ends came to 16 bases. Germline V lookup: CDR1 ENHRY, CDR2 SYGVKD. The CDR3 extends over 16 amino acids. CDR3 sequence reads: CAIRNGGKPSTDTQYF. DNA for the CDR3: TGTGCCATCAGGAATGGCGGTAAACCTAGCACAGATACGCAGTATTTT.

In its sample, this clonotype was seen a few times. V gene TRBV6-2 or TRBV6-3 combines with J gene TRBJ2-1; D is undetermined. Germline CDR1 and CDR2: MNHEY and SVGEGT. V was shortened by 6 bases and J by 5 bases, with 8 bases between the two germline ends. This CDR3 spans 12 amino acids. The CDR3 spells CASRTIDNEQFF. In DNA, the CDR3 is TGTGCCAGCAGAACAATAGACAATGAGCAGTTCTTC.

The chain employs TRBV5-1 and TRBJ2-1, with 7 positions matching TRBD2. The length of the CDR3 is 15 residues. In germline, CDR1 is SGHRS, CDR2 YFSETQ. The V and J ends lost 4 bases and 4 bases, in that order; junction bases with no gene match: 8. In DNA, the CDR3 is TGCGCCAGCAGCACGACTAGCCCGGAATACAATGAGCAGTTCTTC. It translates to CASSTTSPEYNEQFF. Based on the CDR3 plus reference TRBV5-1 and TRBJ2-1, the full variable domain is KAGVTQTPRYLIKTRGQQVTLSCSPISGHRSVSWYQQTPGQGLQFLFEYFSETQRNKGNFPGRFSGRQFSNSRSEMNVSTLELGDSALYLCASSTTSPEYNEQFFGPGTRLTVL.

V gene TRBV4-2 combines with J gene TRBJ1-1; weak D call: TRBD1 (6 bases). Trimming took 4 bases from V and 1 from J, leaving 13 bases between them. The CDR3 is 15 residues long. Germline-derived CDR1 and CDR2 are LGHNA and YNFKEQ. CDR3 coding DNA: TGTGCCAGCAGCCGGCCCGGACAGCCGAACACTGAAGCTTTCTTT. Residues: CASSRPGQPNTEAFF.